Listed below are T cell receptor beta chains from one sample, sequenced in a study of T cell changes during pregnancy in multiple sclerosis. TCRdb keeps only in-frame clones here, not all; method: immunoSEQ multiplex PCR. The sample lists roughly 85,000 clones, roughly 92% occurring once. This material consisted of peripheral blood, taken in the first trimester of pregnancy. The receptors here all came from a female donor with multiple sclerosis, enrolled in a pregnancy study. Both conserved end residues are part of each CDR3. Fields, in order: D gene, clone size, V gene, J gene, CDR3 length, CDR3 DNA, CDR3 protein. D genes are given only for firm matches. Not every row has a clone size; where given, it reads once, few, many or a size class.

>TRBD1|-|TRBV28|TRBJ2-2|16
TGTGCCAGCACCTTTGTAGGGACAGGAGCTAACGGGGAGCTGTTTTTT
CASTFVGTGANGELFF
>TRBD1|-|TRBV15|TRBJ2-1|13
TGTGCCACCAGCGGAGACAGGGGCGATGAGCAGTTCTTC
CATSGDRGDEQFF
>-|-|TRBV30|TRBJ2-5|11
TGTGCCTGGACCGTACAAGAGACCCAGTACTTC
CAWTVQETQYF
>-|-|TRBV5-7|TRBJ1-6|14
TGTGCCAGCAGGCTTCACTGCGAGGATTCACCCCTCCACTTT
CASRLHCEDSPLHF
>-|-|TRBV4-3|TRBJ1-2|13
TGCGCCAGCAGCGGTAGAGGGTTCTATGGCTACACCTTC
CASSGRGFYGYTF
>TRBD2|-|TRBV7-3|TRBJ2-2|16
TGTGCCAGCAGCTTAGGGCCTAGCGGGTACACCGGGGAGCTGTTTTTT
CASSLGPSGYTGELFF
>-|-|TRBV19|TRBJ1-1|13
TGTGCCAGTAGTCCGGGTCGGAACACTGAAGCTTTCTTT
CASSPGRNTEAFF
>TRBD1|once|TRBV28|TRBJ1-4|19
TGTGCCAGCAGGGGACCGGGACAGATAATAATAGCAACTAATGAAAAACTGTTTTTT
CASRGPGQIIIATNEKLFF
>TRBD1|-|TRBV11-1|TRBJ1-1|14
TGTGCCAGCAGGAAAGCCGGGACAGGGGTTGAAGCTTTCTTT
CASRKAGTGVEAFF
>TRBD1|-|TRBV19|TRBJ2-7|14
TGTGCCAGTAGTGTCACAGGGGGAAGGAACGAGCAGTACTTC
CASSVTGGRNEQYF
>-|-|TRBV25-1|TRBJ1-2|13
TGTGCCAGCAGCTATACAGGGTACTATGGCTACACCTTC
CASSYTGYYGYTF
>TRBD2|-|TRBV2|TRBJ2-3|17
TGTGCCAGCAGCCCTGGGACTAGCGGGAGGGCGACAGATACGCAGTATTTT
CASSPGTSGRATDTQYF
>-|-|TRBV30|TRBJ1-1|12
TGTGCCGAGGGTGGGATAGAGGCTGAAGCTTTCTTT
CAEGGIEAEAFF
>TRBD1|few|TRBV19|TRBJ2-1|14
TGTGCCAGTACAGGGGACAGCTCCTACAATGAGCAGTTCTTC
CASTGDSSYNEQFF
>-|-|TRBV9|TRBJ1-6|15
TGTGCCAGCAGCGGGGAGGAGGGGTGGAGGTCACCCCTCCACTTT
CASSGEEGWRSPLHF
>-|-|TRBV7-9|TRBJ1-5|18
TGTGCCAGCAGCTTAGATCTATCGGGGGGCCGAGCCCTTCAGCCCCAGCATTTT
CASSLDLSGGRALQPQHF
>-|-|TRBV28|TRBJ2-1|12
TGTGCCAGCAGTCGAAGCGGCGATGAGCAGTTCTTC
CASSRSGDEQFF
>TRBD1|-|TRBV7-2|TRBJ2-7|14
TGTGCCAGCAGCATAGACAGGGGCTCCTACGAGCAGTACTTC
CASSIDRGSYEQYF
>TRBD1|-|TRBV4-1|TRBJ2-3|17
TGCGCCAGCAGCCACCCCGCGGCACAGGGGGCGAAGGATACGCAGTATTTT
CASSHPAAQGAKDTQYF
>TRBD1|-|TRBV5-1|TRBJ2-2|15
TGCGCCAGCAGCCCCGGGACAGAACTCACCGGGGAGCTGTTTTTT
CASSPGTELTGELFF
>TRBD2|-|TRBV18|TRBJ2-2|16
TGTGCCAGCTCACCACTCGGAGCGGGGGAGACCGGGGAGCTGTTTTTT
CASSPLGAGETGELFF
>-|-|TRBV4-3|TRBJ2-5|16
TGCGCCAGCAGCCAAGATCATCGACAGCGCAGGGGGACCCAGTACTTC
CASSQDHRQRRGTQYF
>TRBD1|-|TRBV7-8|TRBJ1-5|16
TGTGCCAGCAGCCGCCGGGACAGGGCTGGCAATCAGCCCCAGCATTTT
CASSRRDRAGNQPQHF
>TRBD2|-|TRBV7-9|TRBJ2-7|16
TGTGCCAGCAGCCGGACTAGCGGGAGGATCTCCTACGAGCAGTACTTC
CASSRTSGRISYEQYF
>-|-|TRBV6-1|TRBJ2-3|14
TGTGCCAGCAGTGATAGGAGTAGCACAGATACGCAGTATTTT
CASSDRSSTDTQYF
>-|-|TRBV4-3|TRBJ1-4|15
TGCGCCAGCAGCCAGTATGACAGGACGAATGAAAAACTGTTTTTT
CASSQYDRTNEKLFF
>-|-|TRBV7-9|TRBJ2-5|17
TGTGCCAGCAGCTCACGCTCAGCAGGGGCCTCAGAAGAGACCCAGTACTTC
CASSSRSAGASEETQYF
>TRBD1|-|TRBV6-5|TRBJ2-1|15
TGTGCCAGCAGTTCCGGGACAGAACAATTCGATGAGCAGTTCTTC
CASSSGTEQFDEQFF
>TRBD2|-|TRBV5-1|TRBJ2-1|16
TGCGCCAGCAGCGGAGGACTAGCGGGGGGGTACAATGAGCAGTTCTTC
CASSGGLAGGYNEQFF
>-|-|TRBV18|TRBJ2-7|14
TGTGCCAGCTCACCACCGAGGGTAGCTGGCGAGCAGTACTTC
CASSPPRVAGEQYF
>TRBD1|few|TRBV6-1|TRBJ1-1|15
TGTGCCAGCAGTGACCACAGGGGACGCGACACTGAAGCTTTCTTT
CASSDHRGRDTEAFF
>-|-|TRBV19|TRBJ1-1|14
TGTGCCAGTAGTACGGGGGGAGCGAACACTGAAGCTTTCTTT
CASSTGGANTEAFF
>-|-|TRBV9|TRBJ2-1|15
TGTGCCAGCAGCGTAAGCCAGGATGTATACAATGAGCAGTTCTTC
CASSVSQDVYNEQFF
>-|few|TRBV4-2|TRBJ1-1|13
TGTGCCAGCAGCCAAGTGGACACAGTTGAAGCTTTCTTT
CASSQVDTVEAFF
>-|few|TRBV30|TRBJ2-2|16
TGTGCCTGGAGTGTTAGGAAACTAGCCCTAACCGGGGAGCTGTTTTTT
CAWSVRKLALTGELFF
>-|-|TRBV6-5|TRBJ1-2|14
TGTGCCAGCAGTTACCCACAGGGCTACTATGGCTACACCTTC
CASSYPQGYYGYTF
>TRBD1|-|TRBV7-2|TRBJ2-7|17
TGTGCCAGCAGCTTACACTGGATCCGGGACAGGGAAATCGAGCAGTACTTC
CASSLHWIRDREIEQYF